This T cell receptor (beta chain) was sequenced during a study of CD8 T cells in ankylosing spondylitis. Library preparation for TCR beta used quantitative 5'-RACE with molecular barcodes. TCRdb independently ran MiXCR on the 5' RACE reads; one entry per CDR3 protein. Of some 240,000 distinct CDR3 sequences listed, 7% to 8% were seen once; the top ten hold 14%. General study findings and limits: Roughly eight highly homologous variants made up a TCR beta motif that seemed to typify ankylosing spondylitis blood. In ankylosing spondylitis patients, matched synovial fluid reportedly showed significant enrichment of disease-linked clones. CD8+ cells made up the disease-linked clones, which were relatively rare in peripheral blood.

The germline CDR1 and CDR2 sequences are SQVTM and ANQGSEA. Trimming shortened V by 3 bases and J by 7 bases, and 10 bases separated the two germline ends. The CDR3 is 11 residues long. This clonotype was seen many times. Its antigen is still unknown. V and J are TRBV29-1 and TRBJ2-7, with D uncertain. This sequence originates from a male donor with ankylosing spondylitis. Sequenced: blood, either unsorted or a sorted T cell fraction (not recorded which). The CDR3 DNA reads TGCAGCGTTGACATTGGTAGGGAGCAGTACTTC. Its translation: CSVDIGREQYF.